This T cell receptor (beta chain) was found in a study of cytomegalovirus exposure and HLA in healthy donors. Per germline, CDR1 SGHRS and CDR2 YFSETQ. After removal of 4 bases from V and 5 bases from J, the junction contained 14 bases not matched to a gene. This CDR3 comprises 16 residues. The study, taken as a whole, reports: Several of the most significant clusters appeared, in a later analysis, to be linked to common viral pathogens.

This clone was recorded once. Antigen unknown. PCR was performed using 60 Vbeta and 13 Jbeta primers. The data were produced by immunoSEQ multiplex PCR, yet TCRdb's version contains in-frame clones alone and is incomplete. The sample has roughly 100,000 clones, approximately 70% seen once. Input material: PBMCs. The TCR sequence derives from a woman aged 45 to 65 in good health and CMV-seronegative. This chain connects TRBV5-1 to TRBJ1-1; 7 positions match TRBD1. CDR3 loop: CASSRTGVGADTEAFF. Written as DNA, the CDR3 is TGCGCCAGCAGCCGAACAGGGGTCGGGGCGGATACTGAAGCTTTCTTT.